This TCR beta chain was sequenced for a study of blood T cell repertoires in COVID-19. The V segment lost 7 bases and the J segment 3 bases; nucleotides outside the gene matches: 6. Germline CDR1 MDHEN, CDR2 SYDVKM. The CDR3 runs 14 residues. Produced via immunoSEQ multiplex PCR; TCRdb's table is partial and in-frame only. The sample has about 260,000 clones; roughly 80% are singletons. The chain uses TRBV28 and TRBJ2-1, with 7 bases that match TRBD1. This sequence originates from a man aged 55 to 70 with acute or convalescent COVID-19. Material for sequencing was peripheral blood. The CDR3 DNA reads TGTGCCAGCAAATGGGACAGCAACTACAATGAGCAGTTCTTC. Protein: CASKWDSNYNEQFF.